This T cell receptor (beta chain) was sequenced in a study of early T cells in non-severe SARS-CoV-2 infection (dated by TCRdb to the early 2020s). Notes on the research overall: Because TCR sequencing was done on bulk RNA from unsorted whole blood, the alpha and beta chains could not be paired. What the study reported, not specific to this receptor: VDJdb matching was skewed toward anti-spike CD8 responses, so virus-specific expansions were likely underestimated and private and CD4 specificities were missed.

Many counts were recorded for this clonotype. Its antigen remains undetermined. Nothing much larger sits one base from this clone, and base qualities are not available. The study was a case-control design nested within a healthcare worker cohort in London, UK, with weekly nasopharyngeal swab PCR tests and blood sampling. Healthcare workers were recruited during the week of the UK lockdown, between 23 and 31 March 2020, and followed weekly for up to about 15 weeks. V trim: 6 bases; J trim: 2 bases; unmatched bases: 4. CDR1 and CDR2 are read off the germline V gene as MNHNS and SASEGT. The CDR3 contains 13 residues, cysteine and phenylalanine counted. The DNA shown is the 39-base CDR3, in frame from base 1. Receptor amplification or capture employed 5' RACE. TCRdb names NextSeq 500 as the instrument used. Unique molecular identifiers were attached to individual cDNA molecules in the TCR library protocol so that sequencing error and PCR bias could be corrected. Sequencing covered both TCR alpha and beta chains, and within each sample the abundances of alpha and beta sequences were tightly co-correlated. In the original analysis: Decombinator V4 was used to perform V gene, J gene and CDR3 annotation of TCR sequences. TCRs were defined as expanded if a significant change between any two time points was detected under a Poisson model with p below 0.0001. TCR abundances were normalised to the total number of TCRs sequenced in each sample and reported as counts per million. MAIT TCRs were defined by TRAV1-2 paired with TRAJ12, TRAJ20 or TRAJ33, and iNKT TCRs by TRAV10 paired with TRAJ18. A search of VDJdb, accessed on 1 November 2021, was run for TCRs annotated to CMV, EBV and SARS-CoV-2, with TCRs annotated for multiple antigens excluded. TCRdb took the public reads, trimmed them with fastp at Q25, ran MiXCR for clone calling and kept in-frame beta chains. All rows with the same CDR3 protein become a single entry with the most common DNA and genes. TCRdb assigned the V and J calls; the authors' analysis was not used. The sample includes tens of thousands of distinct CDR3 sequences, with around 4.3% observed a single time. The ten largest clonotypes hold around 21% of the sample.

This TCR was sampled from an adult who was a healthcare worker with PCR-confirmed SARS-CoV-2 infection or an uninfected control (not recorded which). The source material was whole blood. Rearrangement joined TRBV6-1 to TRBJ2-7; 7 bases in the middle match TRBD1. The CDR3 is CASSATGTYEQYF. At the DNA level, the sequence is TGTGCCAGCAGCGCGACAGGGACCTACGAGCAGTACTTC.